This TCR beta chain was sequenced during a study of beta chain features in type 1 diabetes. Study-wide findings and caveats: TCRB CDR3s from Type 1 diabetes patients were moderately but significantly shorter in all four CD4+ subsets.

It was via CD45RO/CCR7/CD25/CD127/CD95/CD27 that CD4+ naive, central memory, regulatory and stem cell-like memory cells were sorted. The length of the CDR3 is 16 residues. Trimming pared 7 bases from V and 3 bases from J, leaving 18 bases between. Germline CDR1 MGHDK, CDR2 SYGVNS. The investigators reverse transcribed all of the isolated RNA, so they sequenced expressed TCRB transcripts. Repertoires were generated with immunoSEQ multiplex PCR, while TCRdb's copy carries only in-frame clones and drops some. The data show 500,000 to 650,000 clones, about an eighth seen once. Comment on this clone: Its antigen is unknown.

The sequenced sample consisted of naive CD4+ T cells from blood. The chain uses TRBV25-1 and TRBJ2-2; weak D call: TRBD1 (7 bases). This clonotype was sampled from a man under 40 with type 1 diabetes. CDR3 nucleotide sequence: TGTGCCAGCATCGACCCTGGCAGGGGGGACACCGGGGAGCTGTTTTTT. Protein product: CASIDPGRGDTGELFF.